This section outlines one TCR beta chain sequence together with its context. Its target is unknown. Trimming removed 3 bases from V and 10 bases from J, with 12 bases in between. CDR3 length: 11 amino acids. Germline V lookup: CDR1 DFQATT, CDR2 SNEGSKA (reference sequence). Measured with immunoSEQ multiplex PCR; TCRdb has only the in-frame clones, and not every one. The table has some 48,000 clones, approximately 84% seen once. The record originates from a study of graft-versus-host responses after intestinal transplantation. Study-wide context: Isolated intestinal, liver-intestinal, or multivisceral transplants had been given to the recipients. Tacrolimus plus steroids were given to all recipients for about 3 years, preceded by anti-thymocyte globulin induction. Study-wide results and limits: Recipient-marrow GvH clones were detected, some having first appeared in ileum or blood.

This TCR was recovered from a human donor who was the organ donor for an intestinal transplant. The sequenced sample was unstimulated CD4+ T cells sorted from spleen or lymph node cells, obtained before transplant. The chain carries TRBV20-1 and TRBJ1-1; a possible D gene is TRBD1 (6 bases). CDR3 bases: TGCAGTGCTAGCCTTACAGGGCGAGCTTTCTTT. Translating gives CSASLTGRAFF.